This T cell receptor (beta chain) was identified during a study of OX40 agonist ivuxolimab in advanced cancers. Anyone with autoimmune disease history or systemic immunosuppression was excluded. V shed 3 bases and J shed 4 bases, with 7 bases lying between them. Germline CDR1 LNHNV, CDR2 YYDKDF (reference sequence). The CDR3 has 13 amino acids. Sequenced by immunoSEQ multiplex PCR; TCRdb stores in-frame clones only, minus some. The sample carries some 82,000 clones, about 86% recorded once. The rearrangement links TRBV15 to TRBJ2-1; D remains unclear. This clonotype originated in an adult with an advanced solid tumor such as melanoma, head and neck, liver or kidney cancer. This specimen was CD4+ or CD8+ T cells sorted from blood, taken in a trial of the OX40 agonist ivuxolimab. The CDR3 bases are TGTGCCACCAGCAGGGGTCTTTACAATGAGCAGTTCTTC. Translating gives CATSRGLYNEQFF.